The 30 T cell receptor beta chains in this list originate from one sample, sequenced in a study of T cell repertoires in cytomegalovirus infection (dated by TCRdb to between 2018 and 2020). The instrument given in TCRdb is Illumina HiSeq 1500. Through fastp at Q25 and MiXCR, TCRdb rebuilt clones from the public reads, retaining in-frame beta chains. When rows share a CDR3 protein, they turn into one entry using the most common DNA and genes. The sample table holds 230,000 or so distinct CDR3 sequences, of which about a sixth were seen once. The ten largest clones represent approximately 44% of the sample. Sequencing was carried out using CD8+ T cells from PBMCs. Source of these receptors: a human donor in good health (CMV status not recorded). Some clones in this sample may be carry-over from other donors' samples.

In this sample, this clonotype turned up many times. This chain joins TRBV7-9 and TRBJ2-3; the D gene is possibly TRBD2 (5 bases). Germline values: CDR1 SEHNR, CDR2 FQNEAQ (reference sequence). This CDR3 is built from 19 residues. With 5 bases removed from V and 4 bases from J, the gap between germline ends came to 28 bases. The DNA of the CDR3 is TGTGCCAGCAGCCTAACTCAGGACTTCCTCTACTTTAGGGCAGATACGCAGTATTTT. It encodes CASSLTQDFLYFRADTQYF.

V and J are TRBV9 and TRBJ2-1; D is uncertain. CDR3 size: 13 residues. With 3 bases removed from V and 8 bases from J, the gap between germline ends came to 12 bases. Germline values: CDR1 SGDLS, CDR2 YYNGEE. The CDR3 spells CASSARSFDEQFF. The CDR3 DNA is TGTGCCAGCAGCGCCCGTAGTTTCGATGAGCAGTTCTTC.

This clonotype was recorded at least ten times. The gene calls are TRBV12-3 or TRBV12-4 and TRBJ1-2; a possible D gene is TRBD1 (6 bases). The CDR3 is 15 amino acids. Between the trimmed V and J ends, which lost 3 bases and 6 bases, there was a span of 17 bases. This CDR3 reads CASSFGPRRTDGYTF. In DNA, the CDR3 is TGTGCCAGCAGTTTCGGCCCCCGCAGGACAGATGGCTACACCTTC.

This clonotype came up a few times. The chain couples TRBV15 to TRBJ2-5; no definite D call. V was clipped by 0 bases and J by 1 base, with 18 bases between them. CDR3 length: 18 residues. Germline V CDR1 and CDR2: LNHNV, YYDKDF (reference sequence). The CDR3 DNA follows: TGTGCCACCAGCAGAGATCCCCCAAAAGACCGATCCCAAGAGACCCAGTACTTC. As protein: CATSRDPPKDRSQETQYF. Complete variable domain (other parts from reference TRBV15 and TRBJ2-5): DAMVIQNPRYQVTQFGKPVTLSCSQTLNHNVMYWYQQKSSQAPKLLFHYYDKDFNNEADTPDNFQSRRPNTSFCFLDIRSPGLGDTAMYLCATSRDPPKDRSQETQYFGPGTRLLVL.

This clonotype has more than one count but fewer than ten. The rearrangement joins TRBV6-5 to TRBJ2-1; D may be TRBD1 or TRBD2 (5 bases each). Per germline, CDR1 MNHEY and CDR2 SVGAGI. V shed 8 bases and J shed 10 bases, with 24 bases lying between them. The CDR3 totals 15 residues. CDR3 nucleotide sequence: TGTGCCAGCTCGGACGACAGCGGCCCCTCCGCGGAGCAGTTCTTC. Protein sequence: CASSDDSGPSAEQFF.

A note on this clonotype: This could be a read error, since a much larger clone is one nucleotide away. The CDR3 reads CASSQDAVISGKNIQYF. CDR3 DNA: TGCGCCAGCAGCCAAGATGCGGTGATTTCGGGCAAAAACATTCAGTACTTC. The rearrangement joins TRBV4-1 to TRBJ2-4; D is unclear. Trimming took off 0 bases at V and 3 bases at J, with 15 bases between the two ends. The CDR3 has 17 residues. CDR1 and CDR2 from the germline V gene are MGHRA and YSYEKL.

This clonotype has ten or more counts. V usage is TRBV7-9 and J usage is TRBJ1-6; possible D gene TRBD1, 6 bases. Trimming removed 5 bases at V and 9 bases at J, with 14 bases between. Germline V gene data show CDR1 as SEHNR and CDR2 as FQNEAQ (reference sequence). This CDR3 is built from 14 residues. CDR3 sequence reads: CASSQEDRGSPLHF. The CDR3 DNA reads TGTGCCAGCAGCCAAGAGGACAGAGGTTCACCCCTCCACTTT. The full variable domain, with the rest looked up from reference TRBV7-9 and TRBJ1-6, is DTGVSQNPRHKITKRGQNVTFRCDPISEHNRLYWYRQTLGQGPEFLTYFQNEAQLEKSRLLSDRFSAERPKGSFSTLEIQRTEQGDSAMYLCASSQEDRGSPLHFGNGTRLTVT.

This clonotype was observed a handful of times. The rearrangement joins TRBV29-1 to TRBJ2-7; D not resolved. The CDR3 totals 13 residues. Germline V gene data show CDR1 as SQVTM and CDR2 as ANQGSEA. The V end lost 2 bases, the J end lost 1 base, and 9 bases lay between the germline ends. CDR3 in amino acids: CSVEKPASYEQYF. For the CDR3, the DNA is TGCAGCGTTGAAAAGCCAGCATCCTACGAGCAGTACTTC.

The chain's CDR3 is CATSRDSGGSFYGYTF. CDR3 coding DNA: TGTGCCACCAGCAGAGATTCCGGCGGGTCTTTCTATGGCTACACCTTC. The rearrangement links TRBV15 to TRBJ1-2; D remains unclear. This CDR3 has 16 residues. Deletions cut 0 bases from V and 4 bases from J, with 15 bases between. Germline V gene data show CDR1 as LNHNV and CDR2 as YYDKDF (reference sequence).

This clonotype was seen repeatedly, ten times or more. The chain carries TRBV7-6 and TRBJ2-6, with 15 nucleotides matching TRBD2. The V gene's germline CDR1 is SGHVS and CDR2 FNYEAQ. The CDR3 spans 19 residues. V was pared by 5 bases and J by 3 bases, with 8 bases of the junction left unmatched. This CDR3 reads CASSREGLAGGRGANVLTF. The CDR3 DNA reads as TGTGCCAGCAGCCGAGAGGGACTAGCGGGGGGCCGTGGGGCCAACGTCCTGACTTTC.

There are many counts of this clonotype. The J gene is TRBJ1-1, the V gene TRBV6-2 or TRBV6-3, with a tentative D call TRBD1 (5 bases). Trimming removed 0 bases at V and 5 bases at J, with 13 bases between. The CDR3 contains 15 residues. Germline lookup yields CDR1 MNHEY and CDR2 SVGEGT. CDR3 nucleotides: TGTGCCAGCAGTTACTCGTCAGGGTGGCGAACTGAAGCTTTCTTT. Protein: CASSYSSGWRTEAFF.

The chain carries TRBV5-6 and TRBJ2-7; D gene ambiguous. V shed 2 bases and J shed 7 bases, with 16 bases lying between them. The germline gives CDR1 SGHDT, CDR2 YYEEEE. The CDR3 runs to 14 residues. In nucleotides, the CDR3 is TGTGCCAGCAGCTTAGCCGCGCGCCCCCAGGAGCAGTACTTC. It specifies CASSLAARPQEQYF.

This clonotype occurred many times. The genes are TRBV10-3 and TRBJ1-1; 7 bases match TRBD1. This CDR3 is built from 14 residues. With 5 bases clipped from V and 2 bases from J, the junction kept 5 bases outside the gene matches. Germline V gene data show CDR1 as ENHRY and CDR2 as SYGVKD. The DNA of the CDR3 is TGTGCCATCAGTCCAGGGGGAGTAAACACTGAAGCTTTCTTT. It yields the protein CAISPGGVNTEAFF.

The chain recombines TRBV4-1 with TRBJ1-5, with D perhaps matching TRBD1 (5 bases). V was cut by 0 bases and J by 2 bases, with 11 bases left in between. Germline V gives CDR1 MGHRA, CDR2 YSYEKL. The CDR3 runs 16 residues. CDR3 bases: TGCGCCAGCAGCCAAGAGGAACAGGCCGGCAATCAGCCCCAGCATTTT. As protein: CASSQEEQAGNQPQHF.

This clonotype has a count of ten or more. V is TRBV7-2 and J is TRBJ2-1; TRBD2 matches 11 bases. Germline-derived CDR1 and CDR2 are SGHTA and FQGNSA. CDR3 length equals 15 residues. J gave up 8 bases and V 6 bases, and 9 bases lay outside the gene matches. CDR3 amino acids: CASSILAGVVDEQFF. The CDR3 nucleotides read TGTGCCAGCAGTATACTAGCGGGGGTGGTTGATGAGCAGTTCTTC.

In its sample, this clonotype was seen a few times. V gene TRBV11-2 combines with J gene TRBJ2-1; TRBD2 matches at 14 bases. The length of the CDR3 is 16 residues. CDR1 is SGHAT and CDR2 is FQNNGV in the germline V gene. J was trimmed by 8 bases and V by 5 bases; bases with no gene match: 8. CDR3 nucleotides: TGTGCCAGCAGCACCTGGACTAGCGGGGGGTGGGATGAGCAGTTCTTC. It translates to CASSTWTSGGWDEQFF.

This chain joins TRBV4-1 and TRBJ1-5; unclear D gene. V was clipped by 4 bases and J by 7 bases, with 11 bases between them. The germline CDR1 and CDR2 sequences are MGHRA and YSYEKL. The CDR3 consists of 13 residues. This CDR3 reads CASSPHSGQPQHF. The CDR3 DNA reads as TGCGCCAGCAGCCCCCACAGTGGCCAGCCCCAGCATTTT.

A few counts support this clonotype. V usage is TRBV19 and J usage is TRBJ2-1; 9 bases match TRBD1. The J segment lost 9 bases and the V segment lost 6 bases, leaving 9 bases of the junction unmatched. The CDR3 loop spans 14 amino acids. CDR1 and CDR2 from the germline V gene are LNHDA and SQIVND (reference sequence). As DNA, the CDR3 is TGTGCCAGTAGCCTCTCACAGGGGGCTGTTGAGCAGTTCTTC. Amino acid sequence: CASSLSQGAVEQFF.

This clonotype was counted a few times. This chain connects TRBV27 to TRBJ2-1, with D perhaps being TRBD1 or TRBD2 (5 bases each). CDR1 and CDR2 (germline): MNHEY, SMNVEV (reference sequence). There are 16 residues in the CDR3. Trimming pared 2 bases from V and 2 bases from J, leaving 13 bases between. CDR3 sequence (DNA): TGTGCCAGCAGTTTAACGGCAGGGAGCCCCTACAATGAGCAGTTCTTC. It specifies CASSLTAGSPYNEQFF.

This sequence joins TRBV15 and TRBJ1-4; TRBD1 agrees at 10 bases. V gave up 3 bases and J gave up 4 bases; unmatched junction bases: 2. Germline lookup yields CDR1 LNHNV and CDR2 YYDKDF (reference sequence). The CDR3 is 15 residues long. Written as DNA, the CDR3 is TGTGCCACCAGCAGGGACAGGGGGTTTAATGAAAAACTGTTTTTT. Protein product: CATSRDRGFNEKLFF. Full variable domain (remainder filled in from reference TRBV15 and TRBJ1-4): DAMVIQNPRYQVTQFGKPVTLSCSQTLNHNVMYWYQQKSSQAPKLLFHYYDKDFNNEADTPDNFQSRRPNTSFCFLDIRSPGLGDTAMYLCATSRDRGFNEKLFFGSGTQLSVL.

Ten or more counts support this clonotype. The rearrangement links TRBV28 to TRBJ2-1; 12 positions agree with TRBD2. Germline V CDR1 and CDR2: MDHEN, SYDVKM. CDR3 length: 17 residues. J was trimmed by 2 bases and V by 10 bases; bases with no gene match: 12. The CDR3 coding sequence is TGTGCCACTACATGGACTAGCGGGGCTTTGCCCTACAATGAGCAGTTCTTC. The encoded protein is CATTWTSGALPYNEQFF. The whole variable domain, remainder taken from reference TRBV28 and TRBJ2-1, is DVKVTQSSRYLVKRTGEKVFLECVQDMDHENMFWYRQDPGLGLRLIYFSYDVKMKEKGDIPEGYSVSREKKERFSLILESASTNQTSMYLCATTWTSGALPYNEQFFGPGTRLTVL.

V and J are TRBV19 and TRBJ2-3; 7 bases are a match to TRBD1. V was clipped by 4 bases and J by 3 bases; unmatched bases: 10. This CDR3 comprises 16 residues. Germline V CDR1 and CDR2: LNHDA, SQIVND (reference sequence). CDR3 region: CASSKWRQGGTDTQYF. DNA of the CDR3: TGTGCCAGTAGTAAATGGAGACAGGGCGGGACAGATACGCAGTATTTT.

This clonotype was counted between two and nine times. Sequence at one end of the junction differs from germline and may be a read error. V and J are TRBV7-9 and TRBJ2-5, with D tentatively TRBD1 (5 bases). From germline, CDR1 is SEHNR and CDR2 FQNEAQ (reference sequence). The CDR3 length is 13 residues. CDR3 nucleotide sequence: TGTGCGAGCAGCCCCCAGGGATTACAGACCCAGTACTTC. It encodes CASSPQGLQTQYF.

The CDR3 DNA reads as TGTGCCAGCAGTTTCGGACTAGCCTACGAGCAGTACTTC. Translating it yields CASSFGLAYEQYF. The V and J genes are TRBV12-3 or TRBV12-4 and TRBJ2-7, with TRBD2 matching over 7 bases. The CDR3 has 13 amino acids. Trimming removed 3 bases from V and 2 bases from J; junction bases left unmatched: 1.

This clonotype turned up a few times. Here the CDR3 reads CASSLLVEGFNQPQHF. CDR3 coding DNA: TGTGCCAGCAGTTTATTGGTCGAGGGATTCAATCAGCCCCAGCATTTT. V is TRBV28 and J is TRBJ1-5; D gene unclear. This CDR3 region has 16 residues. The V end was cut by 1 base, the J end by 3 bases, with 13 bases between. Per the germline V gene, CDR1 is MDHEN and CDR2 is SYDVKM.

The chain has TRBV4-3 and TRBJ1-5; 7 bases agree with TRBD1. Germline CDR1 reads LGHNA; CDR2 reads YSLEER. V trimming: 4 bases; J trimming: 6 bases; junction bases outside the gene matches: 9. The length of the CDR3 is 15 residues. DNA of the CDR3: TGCGCCAGCAGCCCTGACAGGGAAGGTGGTCAGCCCCAGCATTTT. Its translation is CASSPDREGGQPQHF.

There are many counts of this clonotype. This chain links TRBV7-2 with TRBJ2-3; 8 bases agree with TRBD1. Germline trimming cut 2 bases from V and 2 bases from J; bases unmatched to any gene: 9. Germline V lookup: CDR1 SGHTA, CDR2 FQGNSA. The CDR3 length is 17 residues. Written as DNA, the CDR3 is TGTGCCAGCAGCTTATTCCGGTGGACAGGGCCCACAGATACGCAGTATTTT. It is translated as CASSLFRWTGPTDTQYF.

This clonotype was seen a handful of times. The chain joins TRBV5-4 to TRBJ1-3; D gene unclear. V dropped 6 bases and J dropped 3 bases, with 4 bases sitting between them. This CDR3 spans 11 amino acids. CDR1 is SGHNT, CDR2 YYREEE, per germline (reference sequence). The CDR3 bases are TGTGCCAGCACCATTGGAAACACCATATATTTT. As protein: CASTIGNTIYF.

This clonotype was recorded at least ten times. This chain connects TRBV25-1 to TRBJ2-7; tentatively, D is TRBD1 (6 bases). The V and J ends lost 7 bases and 6 bases respectively, with 19 bases between them. Germline V lookup: CDR1 MGHDK, CDR2 SYGVNS. This CDR3 has 14 residues. DNA of the CDR3: TGTGCCAGCACCACCCCAGGGGCGTTTGGCGAGCAGTACTTC. This gives the protein CASTTPGAFGEQYF.

This clonotype was counted a few times. CDR3 loop: CASSLLLDGWKYTEEKLFF. The DNA of the CDR3 is TGTGCCAGCAGCTTACTTTTGGACGGGTGGAAGTATACCGAGGAAAAACTGTTTTTT. The gene calls are TRBV7-9 and TRBJ1-4; D remains ambiguous. The CDR3 is made up of 19 amino acids. The germline gives CDR1 SEHNR, CDR2 FQNEAQ (reference sequence). V was shortened by 2 bases and J by 8 bases, with 27 bases between the two germline ends.